This TCR beta chain was found in a study of T-cell memory formation after mild COVID-19. The sample holds many counts of this clonotype. MiXCR was run by TCRdb on the 5' RACE reads, yielding one entry per CDR3 protein. The sample carries a few hundred thousand distinct CDR3 sequences, around 15% recorded once. This CDR3 has 11 residues. V was pared by 4 bases and J by 7 bases, with 7 bases between. Looked up from germline, CDR1 is SEHNR and CDR2 is FQNEAQ (reference sequence). The clonotype originates from a man aged 18 to 29 who had mild COVID-19 (a few samples of this study predate the infection). Cell type and time point are not known. The sequenced material came from PBMCs or a T cell subset sorted from them (not recorded which). J is TRBJ1-2 and V is TRBV7-9; D not certain. CDR3 in DNA: TGTGCCAGCAGCTCTGGGGTTGGCTACACCTTC. It codes for CASSSGVGYTF.